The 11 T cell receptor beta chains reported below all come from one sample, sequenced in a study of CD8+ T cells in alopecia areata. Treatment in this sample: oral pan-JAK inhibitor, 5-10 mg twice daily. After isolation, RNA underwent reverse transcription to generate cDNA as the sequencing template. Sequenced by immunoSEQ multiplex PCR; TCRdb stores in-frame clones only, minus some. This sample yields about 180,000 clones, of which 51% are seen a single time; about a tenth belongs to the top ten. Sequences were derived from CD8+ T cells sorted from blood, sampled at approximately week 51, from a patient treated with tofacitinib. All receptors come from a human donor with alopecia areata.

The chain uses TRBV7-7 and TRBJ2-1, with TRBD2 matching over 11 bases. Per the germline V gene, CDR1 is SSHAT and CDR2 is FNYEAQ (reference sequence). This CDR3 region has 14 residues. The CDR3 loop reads CATSVAGGDNEQFF. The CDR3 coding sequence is TGTGCTACATCAGTAGCGGGGGGGGACAATGAGCAGTTCTTC.

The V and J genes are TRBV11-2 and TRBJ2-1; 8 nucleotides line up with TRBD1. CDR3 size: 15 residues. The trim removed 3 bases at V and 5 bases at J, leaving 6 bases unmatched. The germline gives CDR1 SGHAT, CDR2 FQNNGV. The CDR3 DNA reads TGTGCCAGCAGCTTTTCAGGGGGCATCAACAATGAGCAGTTCTTC. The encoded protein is CASSFSGGINNEQFF.

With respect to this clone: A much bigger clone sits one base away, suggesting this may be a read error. The CDR3 bases are TGTGCCAGCAGCGCCGGGACAGCAAACACCGGGGAGCTGTTTTTT. This translates into CASSAGTANTGELFF. The rearrangement uses TRBV6-1 and TRBJ2-2, with 7 positions matching TRBD1. V trimming: 6 bases; J trimming: 2 bases; junction bases outside the gene matches: 6. The CDR3 spans 15 residues. Germline CDR1 MNHNS, CDR2 SASEGT.

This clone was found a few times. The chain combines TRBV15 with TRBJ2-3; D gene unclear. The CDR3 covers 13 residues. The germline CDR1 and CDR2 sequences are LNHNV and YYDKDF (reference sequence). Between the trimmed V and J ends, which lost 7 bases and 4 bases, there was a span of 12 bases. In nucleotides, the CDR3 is TGTGCCACCACCATAATGCGCGCAGATACGCAGTATTTT. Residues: CATTIMRADTQYF.

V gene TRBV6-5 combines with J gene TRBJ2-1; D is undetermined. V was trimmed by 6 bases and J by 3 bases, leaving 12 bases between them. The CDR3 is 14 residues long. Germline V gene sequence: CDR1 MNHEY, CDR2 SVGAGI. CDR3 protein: CASSFGSYYNEQFF. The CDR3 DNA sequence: TGTGCCAGCAGCTTTGGATCCTACTACAATGAGCAGTTCTTC.

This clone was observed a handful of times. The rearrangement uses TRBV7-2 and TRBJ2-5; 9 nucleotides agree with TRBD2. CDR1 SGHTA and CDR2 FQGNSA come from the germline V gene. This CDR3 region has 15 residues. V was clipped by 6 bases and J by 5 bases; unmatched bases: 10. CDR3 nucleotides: TGTGCCAGCAGTTATGTAGCGGGGGCCATGGAGACCCAGTACTTC. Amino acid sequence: CASSYVAGAMETQYF.

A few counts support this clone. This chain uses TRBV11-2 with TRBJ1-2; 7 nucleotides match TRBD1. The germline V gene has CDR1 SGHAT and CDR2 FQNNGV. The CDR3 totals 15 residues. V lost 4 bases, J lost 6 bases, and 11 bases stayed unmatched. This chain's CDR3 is CASSSGTGVRHGYTF. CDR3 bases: TGTGCCAGCAGCTCGGGAACAGGGGTTCGCCATGGCTACACCTTC. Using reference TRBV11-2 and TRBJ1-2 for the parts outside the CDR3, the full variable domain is EAGVAQSPRYKIIEKRQSVAFWCNPISGHATLYWYQQILGQGPKLLIQFQNNGVVDDSQLPKDRFSAERLKGVDSTLKIQPAKLEDSAVYLCASSSGTGVRHGYTFGSGTRLTVV.

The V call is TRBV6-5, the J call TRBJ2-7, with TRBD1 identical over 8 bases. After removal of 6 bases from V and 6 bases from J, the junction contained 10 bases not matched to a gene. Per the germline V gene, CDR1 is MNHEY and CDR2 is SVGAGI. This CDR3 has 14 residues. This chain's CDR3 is CASSVNAGGVEQYF. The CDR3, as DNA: TGTGCCAGCAGCGTAAACGCAGGGGGCGTCGAGCAGTACTTC.

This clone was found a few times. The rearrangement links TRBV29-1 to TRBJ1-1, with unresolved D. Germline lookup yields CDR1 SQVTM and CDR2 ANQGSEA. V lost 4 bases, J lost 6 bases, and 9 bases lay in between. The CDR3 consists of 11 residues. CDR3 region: CSVVQSAEAFF. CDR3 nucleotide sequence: TGCAGCGTTGTACAAAGCGCTGAAGCTTTCTTT. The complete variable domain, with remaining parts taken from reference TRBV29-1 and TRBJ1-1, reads SAVISQKPSRDICQRGTSLTIQCQVDSQVTMMFWYRQQPGQSLTLIATANQGSEATYESGFVIDKFPISRPNLTFSTLTVSNMSPEDSSIYLCSVVQSAEAFFGQGTRLTVV.

CDR3 DNA: TGCAGCGTTGATGGGACAGGGGGCTACGAGCAGTACTTC. It is translated as CSVDGTGGYEQYF. V is TRBV29-1 and J is TRBJ2-5; 11 bases align to TRBD1. The DNA end lines up better with TRBJ2-7; the J call may be wrong. Per germline, CDR1 SQVTM and CDR2 ANQGSEA. The CDR3 has 13 amino acids.

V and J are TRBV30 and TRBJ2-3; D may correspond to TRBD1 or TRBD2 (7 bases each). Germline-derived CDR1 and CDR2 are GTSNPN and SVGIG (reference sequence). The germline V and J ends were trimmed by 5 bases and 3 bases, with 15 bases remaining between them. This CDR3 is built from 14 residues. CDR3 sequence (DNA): TGTGCCTGGTACAGGGGAGGGGTAACAGATACGCAGTATTTT. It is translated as CAWYRGGVTDTQYF.